Presented here are 32 T cell receptor beta chains from one specimen sequenced in a study of blood T cell repertoires in COVID-19. Clones were sequenced by immunoSEQ multiplex PCR, and TCRdb holds only the in-frame ones, with some missing. The repertoire holds about 110,000 clones, with approximately 65% as singletons. Sequenced material: peripheral blood. The source of these receptors is a woman aged 55-70 years with acute or convalescent COVID-19.

The V and J genes are TRBV24-1 and TRBJ2-5, with TRBD2 identical over 12 bases. CDR1 KGHDR and CDR2 SFDVKD come from the germline V gene. The CDR3 is 16 amino acids. The junction had 7 bases not matched to a gene; V was cut back by 4 bases and J by 5 bases. This CDR3 is CATSDRLAGVSETQYF. The CDR3, as DNA: TGTGCCACCAGTGACAGACTAGCGGGGGTGTCTGAGACCCAGTACTTC.

The chain couples TRBV21-1 to TRBJ2-2; TRBD1, the D gene given by the table, was not confirmed from the DNA. TRBV21-1 is tagged as a pseudogene. This CDR3 spans 14 amino acids. In DNA, the CDR3 is TGTGCCAGCAGCAATCCAGGGGGCACCGGGGAGCTGTTTTTT. Amino acids: CASSNPGGTGELFF.

The chain couples TRBV28 to TRBJ1-2, with D maybe TRBD1 (5 bases). The CDR3 has 16 residues. The germline V gene encodes CDR1 MDHEN and CDR2 SYDVKM. V was pared by 1 base and J by 4 bases, with 16 bases between. The CDR3 protein is CASSLSSSQGGYGYTF. CDR3 in DNA: TGTGCCAGCAGTTTATCCTCTTCCCAGGGCGGCTATGGCTACACCTTC.

V is TRBV3-1 (or the pseudogene TRBV3-2) and J is TRBJ1-6, with D perhaps matching TRBD1 (5 bases). The V gene lost 0 bases and the J gene lost 9 bases, with 12 bases spanning the gap. The CDR3 loop spans 15 amino acids. Germline V gene data show CDR1 as LGHDT and CDR2 as YNNKEL (reference sequence). The CDR3 DNA is TGTGCCAGCAGCCAAGAGACAGTCTTGGGTTCACCCCTCCACTTT. This codes for CASSQETVLGSPLHF.

The chain joins TRBV1 to TRBJ1-2; TRBD1 was called by the table and not checked on the DNA. TRBV1 corresponds to a pseudogene. This CDR3 is 15 amino acids long. CDR3 coding DNA: TGCACCAGCAGCCCCTGCAAACAGACAGGGAATGGCTACACCTTC. Protein sequence: CTSSPCKQTGNGYTF.

The rearrangement joins TRBV3-1 (or the pseudogene TRBV3-2) to TRBJ2-7, with D maybe TRBD2 (6 bases). With 4 bases removed from V and 2 bases from J, the gap between germline ends came to 9 bases. Germline CDR1 reads LGHDT; CDR2 reads YNNKEL (reference sequence). The CDR3 extends over 13 amino acids. CDR3 sequence reads: CASSLADTYEQYF. The CDR3 DNA reads as TGTGCCAGCAGCCTAGCGGATACCTACGAGCAGTACTTC.

The chain uses TRBV14 and TRBJ1-2; D not resolved. Trimming stripped 2 bases from V and 7 bases from J, with 20 bases between. The CDR3 consists of 16 residues. CDR1 and CDR2 from the germline V gene are SGHDN and FVKESK. The CDR3, as DNA: TGTGCCAGCAGCCAATTCCGCGCCCGGGGAAATGGTGGCTACACCTTC. It translates to CASSQFRARGNGGYTF.

The chain couples TRBV30 to TRBJ1-2; D is undetermined. CDR1 is GTSNPN and CDR2 is SVGIG in the germline V gene (reference sequence). The CDR3 extends over 17 amino acids. Trimming removed 0 bases at V and 0 bases at J, with 17 bases between. CDR3: CAWSVLSRNLANYGYTF. The CDR3 DNA reads as TGTGCCTGGAGTGTTCTATCGCGAAACCTTGCTAACTATGGCTACACCTTC.

The CDR3 sequence is CASSFWDRGGSGANVLTF. CDR3 in DNA: TGTGCCAGCAGCTTCTGGGACAGGGGAGGCTCTGGGGCCAACGTCCTGACTTTC. This chain joins TRBV12-1 and TRBJ2-6; the table gives TRBD1 as D, unverified against the DNA. TRBV12-1 is a documented pseudogene. The CDR3 extends over 18 amino acids.

The gene calls are TRBV7-3 and TRBJ2-1; 9 bases match TRBD1. The germline gives CDR1 SGHTA, CDR2 FQGTGA. J gave up 2 bases and V 5 bases, and 4 bases lay outside the gene matches. The CDR3 contains 15 residues. CDR3 sequence reads: CASSLGQGPYNEQFF. CDR3 bases: TGTGCCAGCAGCCTCGGACAGGGGCCCTACAATGAGCAGTTCTTC.

V gene TRBV5-6 combines with J gene TRBJ2-5, with D maybe TRBD1 (6 bases). Between the trimmed V and J ends, which lost 0 bases and 4 bases, there was a span of 16 bases. The V gene's germline CDR1 is SGHDT and CDR2 YYEEEE. This CDR3 is 16 amino acids long. Here the CDR3 reads CASSLEQGGVGETQYF. The CDR3 DNA reads as TGTGCCAGCAGCTTGGAACAGGGTGGTGTTGGAGAGACCCAGTACTTC.

The J gene is TRBJ2-7, the V gene TRBV6-2 or TRBV6-3; 7 nucleotides line up with TRBD1. The germline gives CDR1 MNHEY, CDR2 SVGEGT. This CDR3 is 15 amino acids long. Trimming removed 6 bases from V and 6 bases from J; junction bases left unmatched: 14. The CDR3 region is CASSRSDRVHREQYF. In DNA, the CDR3 is TGTGCCAGCAGCCGGAGCGACAGGGTTCATCGCGAGCAGTACTTC.

The chain has TRBV10-3 and TRBJ2-7; D possibly corresponds to TRBD2 (5 bases). In germline, CDR1 is ENHRY, CDR2 SYGVKD. The CDR3 spans 14 residues. Deletions cut 2 bases from V and 1 base from J, with 9 bases between. The CDR3 region is CAISEVAGSYEQYF. The CDR3 DNA reads TGTGCCATCAGTGAGGTGGCGGGTTCCTACGAGCAGTACTTC.

V and J are TRBV3-1 (or the pseudogene TRBV3-2) and TRBJ1-3, with D possibly matching TRBD1 (5 bases). The CDR3 spans 13 residues. V shed 4 bases and J shed 4 bases, with 8 bases lying between them. Looked up from germline, CDR1 is LGHDT and CDR2 is YNNKEL (reference sequence). The CDR3 bases are TGTGCCAGCAGCCGGACAAGAGGAAACACCATATATTTT. Amino acid sequence: CASSRTRGNTIYF.

The chain recombines TRBV5-5 with TRBJ2-7; 7 bases are a match to TRBD1. The trim removed 2 bases at V and 0 bases at J, leaving 8 bases unmatched. CDR3 length: 16 amino acids. From germline, CDR1 is SGHKS and CDR2 YYEKEE (reference sequence). CDR3 sequence (DNA): TGTGCCAGCAGCTTAGGGGGCAGCGTGCCCTCCTACGAGCAGTACTTC. Encoded protein: CASSLGGSVPSYEQYF.

This clone was detected ten times or more. The genes are TRBV6-1 and TRBJ2-7; 10 positions agree with TRBD1. This CDR3 contains 16 residues. The trim removed 3 bases at V and 0 bases at J, leaving 5 bases unmatched. The germline V gene has CDR1 MNHNS and CDR2 SASEGT. DNA for the CDR3: TGTGCCAGCAGTGATCGGGGACAGGGGAACTCCTACGAGCAGTACTTC. It specifies CASSDRGQGNSYEQYF.

The chain links TRBV12-3 or TRBV12-4 to TRBJ1-5; D might be TRBD1 (5 bases). Trimming removed 3 bases at V and 11 bases at J, with 14 bases between. The CDR3 length is 13 residues. As DNA, the CDR3 is TGTGCCAGCAGTTTCGCGGGGGGGGAAGCCCAGCATTTT. It yields the protein CASSFAGGEAQHF.

Regarding this clone: The junction departs from germline at one end; a sequencing error may be responsible. The chain employs TRBV3-1 (or the pseudogene TRBV3-2) and TRBJ1-1, with D possibly TRBD1 on 6 matching bases. The CDR3 spans 14 residues. Germline CDR1 reads LGHDT; CDR2 reads YNNKEL (reference sequence). The CDR3: CASIQTSGQFEAFF. The CDR3 DNA follows: TGTGCCAGCATCCAAACATCCGGACAGTTTGAAGCTTTCTTT.

V usage is TRBV19 and J usage is TRBJ2-6, with D perhaps matching TRBD1 (5 bases). Trimming took 2 bases from V and 4 from J, leaving 9 bases between them. The CDR3 contains 15 residues. CDR1 and CDR2 from the germline V gene are LNHDA and SQIVND (reference sequence). CDR3 sequence reads: CASSIIRAGANVLTF. Here the CDR3 DNA reads TGTGCCAGTAGTATAATCAGGGCCGGGGCCAACGTCCTGACTTTC.

The V call is TRBV7-2, the J call TRBJ2-5; 7 positions match TRBD1. The CDR3 has 15 residues. Trimming removed 5 bases from V and 4 bases from J; junction bases left unmatched: 10. Germline V gives CDR1 SGHTA, CDR2 FQGNSA. CDR3 residues: CASSVMRGRAETQYF. DNA of the CDR3: TGTGCCAGCAGCGTTATGAGGGGGCGCGCAGAGACCCAGTACTTC. The full variable domain, its missing parts supplied by reference TRBV7-2 and TRBJ2-5, is GAGVSQSPSNKVTEKGKDVELRCDPISGHTALYWYRQSLGQGLEFLIYFQGNSAPDKSGLPSDRFSAERTGGSVSTLTIQRTQQEDSAVYLCASSVMRGRAETQYFGPGTRLLVL.

The chain is built from TRBV6-6 and TRBJ2-5; 8 nucleotides match TRBD2. Germline trimming cut 0 bases from V and 5 bases from J; bases unmatched to any gene: 8. In germline, CDR1 is MNHNY, CDR2 SVGAGI (reference sequence). This CDR3 region has 16 residues. The CDR3 DNA reads TGTGCCAGCAGTTACTCCCGCGGGGGGCTTCGGGAGACCCAGTACTTC. This gives the protein CASSYSRGGLRETQYF.

This sequence joins TRBV4-3 and TRBJ1-1; 11 nucleotides align to TRBD1. Germline values: CDR1 LGHNA, CDR2 YSLEER. The V and J ends lost 4 bases and 4 bases, in that order; junction bases with no gene match: 5. The length of the CDR3 is 15 residues. Written as DNA, the CDR3 is TGCGCCAGCAGCCTAACCGGGACAGGGGGCACTGAAGCTTTCTTT. It is translated as CASSLTGTGGTEAFF.

CDR3 sequence reads: CASSKGTEGFEKLFF. CDR3 DNA: TGTGCCAGCAGCAAAGGGACAGAGGGGTTTGAAAAACTGTTTTTT. The chain has TRBV9 and TRBJ1-4; TRBD1 agrees at 7 bases. V was clipped by 4 bases and J by 7 bases; unmatched bases: 10. The CDR3 length is 15 residues. Germline values: CDR1 SGDLS, CDR2 YYNGEE.

The rearrangement uses TRBV4-1 and TRBJ2-7, with 7 bases lining up with TRBD1. CDR1 is MGHRA, CDR2 YSYEKL, per germline. With V trimmed by 5 bases and J by 1 base, 5 bases remained unmatched. The CDR3 has 14 amino acids. The CDR3 DNA reads as TGCGCCAGCAGCTACGACAGGGTTTCCTACGAGCAGTACTTC. It specifies CASSYDRVSYEQYF.

The chain is built from TRBV6-5 and TRBJ2-1; 10 bases align to TRBD1. The trim removed 0 bases at V and 4 bases at J, leaving 3 bases unmatched. CDR1 is MNHEY and CDR2 is SVGAGI in the germline V gene. This CDR3 spans 16 amino acids. The CDR3 nucleotides read TGTGCCAGCAGTTACTCCTCGGGACAGGGGTACAATGAGCAGTTCTTC. Its translation is CASSYSSGQGYNEQFF.

The genes are TRBV3-1 (or the pseudogene TRBV3-2) and TRBJ1-2, with D possibly matching TRBD1 (5 bases). CDR3 length: 13 residues. Trimming stripped 4 bases from V and 7 bases from J, with 13 bases between. From germline, CDR1 is LGHDT and CDR2 YNNKEL (reference sequence). The CDR3 spells CASSLGGAGGYTF. Written as DNA, the CDR3 is TGTGCCAGCAGCCTTGGAGGGGCAGGTGGCTACACCTTC.

The chain carries TRBV6-5 and TRBJ1-5; weak D call: TRBD1 (6 bases). Germline lookup yields CDR1 MNHEY and CDR2 SVGAGI. The CDR3 consists of 14 residues. V was clipped by 5 bases and J by 1 base, with 9 bases between them. CDR3 nucleotides: TGTGCCAGCAGTAACAGGGAAAGCAATCAGCCCCAGCATTTT. This encodes CASSNRESNQPQHF.

This clone occurred a few times. V usage is TRBV12-3 or TRBV12-4 and J usage is TRBJ1-4; D is undetermined. The V and J ends lost 3 bases and 13 bases respectively, with 15 bases between them. This CDR3 has 13 amino acids. CDR3 residues: CASSLFRPEGLFF. In DNA form, the CDR3 reads TGTGCCAGCAGTTTGTTCAGGCCTGAGGGACTGTTTTTT.

This chain links TRBV24-1 with TRBJ2-2; 9 bases agree with TRBD1. CDR3 length: 16 amino acids. Germline V gene sequence: CDR1 KGHDR, CDR2 SFDVKD. Losses at the gene ends were 11 bases for V and 4 bases for J; bases not matched to a gene: 13. CDR3 sequence reads: CANRQGGAAGTGELFF. The CDR3 coding sequence is TGTGCCAACCGACAGGGGGGTGCGGCAGGCACCGGGGAGCTGTTTTTT.

The rearrangement uses TRBV7-2 and TRBJ2-3; 8 bases are a match to TRBD2. Germline CDR1 and CDR2: SGHTA and FQGNSA. The CDR3 has 17 amino acids. V shed 0 bases and J 2 bases; nucleotides not matched to a gene: 7. The chain's CDR3 is CASSLARQRGYTDTQYF. DNA of the CDR3: TGTGCCAGCAGCTTAGCGAGACAGCGGGGGTACACAGATACGCAGTATTTT.

V is TRBV27 and J is TRBJ2-1; 8 bases match TRBD1. V shed 5 bases and J 3 bases; nucleotides not matched to a gene: 6. The CDR3 is made up of 15 amino acids. In germline, CDR1 is MNHEY, CDR2 SMNVEV (reference sequence). The CDR3: CASSEGTGHYNEQFF. CDR3 DNA sequence: TGTGCCAGCAGTGAGGGGACAGGACACTACAATGAGCAGTTCTTC.

This rearrangement joins TRBV2 to TRBJ1-2; D gene unclear. Germline values: CDR1 SNHLY, CDR2 FYNNEI. V was shortened by 1 base and J by 8 bases, with 14 bases between the two germline ends. The CDR3 is made up of 14 amino acids. This chain's CDR3 is CASSEVGSRVGYTF. CDR3 bases: TGTGCCAGCAGTGAAGTAGGCAGCCGGGTAGGCTACACCTTC.